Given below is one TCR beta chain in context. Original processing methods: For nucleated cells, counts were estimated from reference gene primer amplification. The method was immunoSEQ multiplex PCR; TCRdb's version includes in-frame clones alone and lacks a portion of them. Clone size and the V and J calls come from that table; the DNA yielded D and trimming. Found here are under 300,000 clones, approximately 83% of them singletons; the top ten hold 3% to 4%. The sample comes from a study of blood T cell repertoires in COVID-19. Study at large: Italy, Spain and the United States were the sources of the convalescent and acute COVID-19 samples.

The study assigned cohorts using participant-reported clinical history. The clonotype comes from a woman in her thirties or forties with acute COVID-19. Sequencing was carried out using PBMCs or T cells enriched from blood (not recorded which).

CDR3: CASTVTGTAIYEQYF. The CDR3 region has the DNA TGTGCCAGCACCGTAACCGGGACAGCGATTTACGAGCAGTACTTC. The V gene is TRBV5-5, the J gene TRBJ2-7; 7 nucleotides align to TRBD1. Looked up from germline, CDR1 is SGHKS and CDR2 is YYEKEE (reference sequence). The CDR3 extends over 15 amino acids. J gave up 4 bases and V 6 bases, and 13 bases lay outside the gene matches.